The rows below give T cell receptor beta chains drawn from one sample of a study of regulatory T cells in long-lasting Graves disease. MiXCR was run by TCRdb on the multiplex PCR reads, yielding one entry per CDR3 protein. The table shows hundreds of thousands of distinct CDR3 sequences, with less than 25% occurring only once. Sequenced here: peripheral blood mononuclear cells (PBMCs), sampled when the disease was refractory, from a patient treated with antithyroid drugs. Receptor source: a female donor with Graves disease. CDR3s leave out the opening cysteine and the closing phenylalanine or tryptophan. Size is stated for part of the rows, as once, few or many counts, or as a class when the clone is expanded.

j_call,v_call,clone_size,cdr3_aa
TRBJ2-2,TRBV12-5,.,ASGGGLGTGELF
TRBJ2-6,TRBV12-3/TRBV12-4,few,ASSLAGQARSGANVLT
TRBJ2-7,TRBV6-2/TRBV6-3,few,ASSYSSGLSHEQY
TRBJ1-2,TRBV20-1,.,SASGRPGYT
TRBJ1-6,TRBV7-9,.,ASSLVAGDNSPLH
TRBJ1-1,TRBV6-2/TRBV6-3,few,ASMRDTLTEAF
TRBJ1-4,TRBV28,many,ASSPNRGLEKLF
TRBJ1-3,TRBV30,.,AWTSSSGNTIY
TRBJ2-1,TRBV30,few,AWSVVGRDNEQF
TRBJ2-7,TRBV7-2,.,ASSLVWQGTHEQY
TRBJ2-7,TRBV9,.,ASSVGSGSAYEQY
TRBJ2-7,TRBV20-1,many,SASGNGGYEQY
TRBJ1-5,TRBV4-3,.,ASSQDGTGFQPQH
TRBJ1-5,TRBV19,.,ASSSGQGGYQPQH
TRBJ2-1,TRBV11-2,.,ASSLIKYWNEQF
TRBJ2-3,TRBV5-6,.,ASSRPIGGSAQY
TRBJ1-2,TRBV20-1,.,SARGGAAGYT
TRBJ2-7,TRBV10-3,.,AISRSGSSSYEQY
TRBJ1-1,TRBV29-1,few,SSHEGGLTEAF
TRBJ1-6,TRBV6-1,many,ASSRSAGGTRRSPLH